Listed below are T cell receptor beta chains from one sample, sequenced in a study of blood T cell repertoires in COVID-19. Profiling relied on immunoSEQ multiplex PCR, and the TCRdb table lists in-frame clones only, not all of them. This table holds around 250,000 clones, around 88% found once. The sample consisted of PBMCs or T cells enriched from blood (not recorded which). The receptors here all came from a woman between 35 and 50 years old with acute COVID-19. Each CDR3 is given with its conserved first and last residue. The order of the fields is V gene, CDR3 protein.

v_call: TRBV20-1
cdr3_aa: CSASDRLYNEQFF

v_call: TRBV28
cdr3_aa: CASSLSGLAGGNRPNEQFF

v_call: TRBV18
cdr3_aa: CASSPQGGSVADTQYF

v_call: TRBV7-6
cdr3_aa: CASSVTGTYNEQFF

v_call: TRBV7-2
cdr3_aa: CASSSGQGYEQFF

v_call: TRBV2
cdr3_aa: CASIDENYNEQFF

v_call: TRBV4-1
cdr3_aa: CASSQVQGAREQYF

v_call: TRBV5-5
cdr3_aa: CASRGQNVEGNTIYF

v_call: TRBV24-1
cdr3_aa: CATSDLGQGDTGELFF

v_call: TRBV2
cdr3_aa: CASKGTSGANVLTF

v_call: TRBV5-8
cdr3_aa: CASSPGGQGGVGETQYF

v_call: TRBV15
cdr3_aa: CATSRDLGPSYGYTF

v_call: TRBV19
cdr3_aa: CASSKQGTNEKLFF

v_call: TRBV11-3
cdr3_aa: CAESGGPNTDTQYF

v_call: TRBV3-1/TRBV3-2
cdr3_aa: CASSRSIEVREKLFF